The present entry profiles one T cell receptor (beta chain) with its context. Its antigen is currently unknown. CDR1 SGDLS and CDR2 YYNGEE come from the germline V gene. Trimming removed 3 bases at V and 5 bases at J, with 12 bases between. This CDR3 has 15 amino acids. This entry belongs to a study of T cells in Graves' hyperthyroidism and ophthalmopathy. Whole-study findings and limits: A model using 13 V-J features told ophthalmopathy apart from stable hyperthyroidism. Researchers found most expanded thyroid clonotypes above 0.001 in blood as well.

Hyperthyroidism had been newly diagnosed in patients aged 18 to 65, and its duration was under 2 months. The CDR3 regions of TCR beta were amplified from RNA transcripts. TCR CDR3 regions were first amplified by RT-PCR with HTBI primers. In TCRdb, the multiplex PCR reads were re-called with MiXCR into one record per CDR3 protein. This table has a few hundred thousand distinct CDR3 sequences, 14% appearing once. The chain is built from TRBV9 and TRBJ1-6; no clear D. The sequenced material came from blood. This sequence was found in a woman aged 40 to 50 with Graves' hyperthyroidism. Here the CDR3 reads CASSASGTDNSPLHF. CDR3 sequence (DNA): TGTGCCAGCAGCGCCAGTGGTACAGATAATTCACCCCTCCACTTT. The variable domain in full, completed from reference TRBV9 and TRBJ1-6, reads DSGVTQTPKHLITATGQRVTLRCSPRSGDLSVYWYQQSLDQGLQFLIQYYNGEERAKGNILERFSAQQFPDLHSELNLSSLELGDSALYFCASSASGTDNSPLHFGNGTRLTVT.